What follows is one T cell receptor (beta chain) and its context. Its antigen is as yet unknown. These data originate in a study of vaccination and CD4 T cells after COVID-19. CDR3 length: 13 residues. Germline assignment: CDR1 LNHDA and CDR2 SQIVND (reference sequence). V gave up 3 bases and J gave up 6 bases; unmatched junction bases: 0. Treatment defined: roughly 10-day PBMC culture with coronavirus spike peptide pools or control peptides (ViraFEST assay). According to the study, CD4+ T cells from the unexposed donor were gathered ahead of the COVID-19 pandemic (2011-2018). Peptide-pool expansion of antigen-specific T cells preceded TCR sequencing in ViraFEST. The researchers probed unexposed-donor CD4+ T cells with SARS-CoV-2 S/N and four cold-coronavirus spikes, cells permitting. The Oncomine TCR Beta short-read assay was applied to DNA of cultured CD4+ T cells. MiXCR, run by TCRdb on the PCR reads, gives a single entry per CDR3 protein. The sample carries about 6,600 distinct CDR3 sequences, almost 30% recorded once.

The V and J genes are TRBV19 and TRBJ2-5; 11 nucleotides agree with TRBD2. The source of this sequence is a human donor in good health. Sequenced material: CD4+ T cells from blood, cultured in vitro. The CDR3 nucleotides are TGTGCCAGTAGTATGACTAGCGGGAAGACCCAGTACTTC. Its translation is CASSMTSGKTQYF.